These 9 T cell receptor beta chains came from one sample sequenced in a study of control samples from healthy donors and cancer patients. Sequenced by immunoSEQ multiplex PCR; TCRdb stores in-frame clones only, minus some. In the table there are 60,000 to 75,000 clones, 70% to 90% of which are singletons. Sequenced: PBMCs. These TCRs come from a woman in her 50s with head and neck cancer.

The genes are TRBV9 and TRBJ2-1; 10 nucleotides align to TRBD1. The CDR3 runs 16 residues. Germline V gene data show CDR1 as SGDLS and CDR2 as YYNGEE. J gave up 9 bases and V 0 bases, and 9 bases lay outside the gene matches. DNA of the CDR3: TGTGCCAGCAGCGTAGCCGGACAGGGGGTTCATGGTGAGCAGTTCTTC. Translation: CASSVAGQGVHGEQFF.

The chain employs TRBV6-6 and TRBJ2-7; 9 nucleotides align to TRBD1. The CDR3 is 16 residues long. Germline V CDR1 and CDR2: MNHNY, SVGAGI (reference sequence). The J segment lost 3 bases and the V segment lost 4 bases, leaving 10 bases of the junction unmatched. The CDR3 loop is CASSSVDRGGYYEQYF. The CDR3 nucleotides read TGTGCCAGCAGTTCCGTGGACAGGGGTGGTTACTACGAGCAGTACTTC.

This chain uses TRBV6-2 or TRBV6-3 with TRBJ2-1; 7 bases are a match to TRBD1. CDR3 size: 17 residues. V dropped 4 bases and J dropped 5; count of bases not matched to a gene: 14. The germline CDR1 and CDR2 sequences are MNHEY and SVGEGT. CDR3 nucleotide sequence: TGTGCCAGCAGTTCCCCCCCAACAGGGGTAAAAAACAATGAGCAGTTCTTC. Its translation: CASSSPPTGVKNNEQFF.

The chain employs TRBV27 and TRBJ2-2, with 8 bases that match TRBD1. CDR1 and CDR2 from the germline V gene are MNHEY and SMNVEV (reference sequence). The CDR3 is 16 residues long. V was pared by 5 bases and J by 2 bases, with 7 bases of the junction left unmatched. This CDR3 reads CASSTWTGSNTGELFF. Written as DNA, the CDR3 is TGTGCCAGCAGTACCTGGACAGGGTCAAACACCGGGGAGCTGTTTTTT.

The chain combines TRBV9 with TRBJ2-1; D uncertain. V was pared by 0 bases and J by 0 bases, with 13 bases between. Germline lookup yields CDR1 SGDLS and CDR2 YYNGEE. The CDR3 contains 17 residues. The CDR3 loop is CASSVVSGPSSYNEQFF. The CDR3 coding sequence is TGTGCCAGCAGCGTAGTGTCAGGCCCATCCTCCTACAATGAGCAGTTCTTC.

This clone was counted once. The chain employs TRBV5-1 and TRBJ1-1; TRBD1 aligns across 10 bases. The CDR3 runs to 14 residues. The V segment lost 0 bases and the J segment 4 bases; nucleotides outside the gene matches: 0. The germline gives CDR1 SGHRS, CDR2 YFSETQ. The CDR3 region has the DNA TGCGCCAGCAGCTTGGGGACAGGGGGCACTGAAGCTTTCTTT. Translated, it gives CASSLGTGGTEAFF.

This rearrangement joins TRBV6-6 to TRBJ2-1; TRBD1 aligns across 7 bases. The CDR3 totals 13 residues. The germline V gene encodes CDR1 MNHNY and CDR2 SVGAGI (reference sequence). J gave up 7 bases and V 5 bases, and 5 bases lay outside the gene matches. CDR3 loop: CASSPQGRNEQFF. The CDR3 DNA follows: TGTGCCAGCAGTCCACAGGGGCGGAATGAGCAGTTCTTC.

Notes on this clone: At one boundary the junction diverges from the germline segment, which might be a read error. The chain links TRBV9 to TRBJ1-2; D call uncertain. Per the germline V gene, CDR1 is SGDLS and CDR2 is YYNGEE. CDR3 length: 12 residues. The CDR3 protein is CASNSDDGPYWF. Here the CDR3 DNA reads TGTGCCAGCAACTCGGACGACGGCCCGTACTGGTTC.

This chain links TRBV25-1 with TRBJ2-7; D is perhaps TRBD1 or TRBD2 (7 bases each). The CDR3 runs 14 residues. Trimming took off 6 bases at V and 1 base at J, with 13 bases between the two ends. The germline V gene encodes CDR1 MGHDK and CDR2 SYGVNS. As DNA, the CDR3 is TGTGCCAGCAGCCCAGGGGGGGGGTCCTACGAGCAGTACTTC. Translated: CASSPGGGSYEQYF.